One and the same sample provided the 25 T cell receptor beta chains below, sequenced in a study of Ad26.COV2.S vaccination and SARS-CoV-2 variants. Generated by immunoSEQ multiplex PCR, the TCRdb table keeps only in-frame clones and is missing some. This repertoire shows about 680,000 clones, approximately 88% found once; its top ten account for approximately 1.5%. The treatment denotes: roughly 18 received Ad26.COV2.S at low or high dose, single or two shots; about five received placebo; per-sample allocation not given. Day 63 after the first vaccine or placebo injection was the time point for sampling. The sample was peripheral blood, taken in a trial of Ad26.COV2.S vaccine versus placebo. The receptor source for this set is a person aged 18-65 years who received the Ad26.COV2.S COVID-19 vaccine or a placebo.

The V and J genes are TRBV7-2 and TRBJ2-3, with TRBD2 matching over 10 bases. Trimming at V came to 1 base and at J to 1 base, leaving 8 bases not matched to a gene. The CDR3 spans 18 residues. CDR1 SGHTA and CDR2 FQGNSA come from the germline V gene. CDR3 sequence: CASSLEAGGARGTDTQYF. The CDR3 DNA reads TGTGCCAGCAGCTTAGAAGCGGGAGGGGCGAGGGGCACAGATACGCAGTATTTT.

The V gene is TRBV13, the J gene TRBJ2-7; TRBD1 matches 8 bases. Looked up from germline, CDR1 is PRHDT and CDR2 is FYEKMQ (reference sequence). Germline trimming cut 4 bases from V and 4 bases from J; bases unmatched to any gene: 9. This CDR3 is built from 15 residues. CDR3: CASSSYRGTGYEQYF. In DNA form, the CDR3 reads TGTGCCAGCAGCTCGTACAGGGGGACGGGATACGAGCAGTACTTC.

The V call is TRBV5-1, the J call TRBJ1-6; the D gene is possibly TRBD1 (6 bases). This CDR3 is built from 14 residues. Germline values: CDR1 SGHRS, CDR2 YFSETQ. V lost 4 bases and J 10 bases, leaving 15 bases between the germline ends. CDR3 region: CASSPEGGLSPLHF. The DNA of the CDR3 is TGCGCCAGCAGCCCGGAGGGGGGGCTCTCACCCCTCCACTTT.

The chain recombines TRBV10-3 with TRBJ1-5, with D uncertain. Trimming took off 2 bases at V and 7 bases at J, with 9 bases between the two ends. Germline-derived CDR1 and CDR2 are ENHRY and SYGVKD. The CDR3 is made up of 13 amino acids. CDR3 bases: TGTGCCATCAGTGAGAGGGCCAGCCAGCCCCAGCATTTT. Residues: CAISERASQPQHF.

The V call is TRBV20-1, the J call TRBJ1-2; D gene unclear. This CDR3 is 12 amino acids long. The germline gives CDR1 DFQATT, CDR2 SNEGSKA (reference sequence). With 3 bases removed from V and 2 bases from J, the gap between germline ends came to 7 bases. The CDR3 DNA sequence: TGCAGTGCTAGTGTCAGGAACTATGGCTACACCTTC. This gives the protein CSASVRNYGYTF.

The chain has TRBV5-1 and TRBJ2-5; possibly TRBD1 for D (6 bases). The V end lost 3 bases, the J end lost 0 bases, and 18 bases lay between the germline ends. The V gene's germline CDR1 is SGHRS and CDR2 YFSETQ. The CDR3 contains 17 residues. The CDR3 nucleotides are TGCGCCAGCAGCTACCTTCACCCAACAGGGCACCAAGAGACCCAGTACTTC. Translated, it gives CASSYLHPTGHQETQYF.

CDR3 sequence: CARSRVGRWETNEKLFF. CDR3 DNA sequence: TGTGCCAGAAGCCGAGTAGGGAGATGGGAGACTAATGAAAAACTGTTTTTT. The J gene is TRBJ1-4, the V gene TRBV5-3, with unresolved D. TRBV5-3 is given ORF status, its function remaining uncertain. The V gene lost 4 bases and the J gene lost 2 bases, with 18 bases spanning the gap. The CDR3 consists of 17 residues.

The CDR3 DNA reads TGTGCCAGCAGCCAAGATGGCGAGCAGTTCTTC. Encoded protein: CASSQDGEQFF. The chain uses TRBV3-1 (or the pseudogene TRBV3-2) and TRBJ2-1; D gene ambiguous. With 0 bases removed from V and 10 bases from J, the gap between germline ends came to 4 bases. Germline V gives CDR1 LGHDT, CDR2 YNNKEL (reference sequence). This CDR3 is 11 amino acids long.

CDR3 region: CASRGYAGANTGELFF. The CDR3, as DNA: TGTGCCAGTAGGGGGTACGCGGGGGCGAACACCGGGGAGCTGTTTTTT. The chain links TRBV19 to TRBJ2-2; 7 positions agree with TRBD2. J gave up 0 bases and V 6 bases, and 7 bases lay outside the gene matches. CDR3 length equals 16 residues. Looked up from germline, CDR1 is LNHDA and CDR2 is SQIVND (reference sequence).

The V call is TRBV7-9, the J call TRBJ2-3; tentatively, D is TRBD2 (6 bases). Germline V gene lookup returns CDR1 SEHNR and CDR2 FQNEAQ (reference sequence). This CDR3 region has 15 residues. The V gene lost 1 base and the J gene lost 6 bases, with 14 bases spanning the gap. The CDR3 sequence is CASSLGLAPLDTQYF. In nucleotides, the CDR3 is TGTGCCAGCAGCTTAGGGCTAGCGCCTCTCGATACGCAGTATTTT.

This clone was found many times. The V call is TRBV18, the J call TRBJ2-1; D remains ambiguous. V lost 3 bases, J lost 7 bases, and 13 bases lay in between. From germline, CDR1 is KGHSH and CDR2 LQKENI. The CDR3 runs to 14 residues. Here the CDR3 reads CASSPPRTTNEQFF. As DNA, the CDR3 is TGTGCCAGCTCACCCCCTCGGACGACTAATGAGCAGTTCTTC.

The V call is TRBV30, the J call TRBJ2-7; 8 bases align to TRBD2. Germline CDR1 is GTSNPN and CDR2 is SVGIG (reference sequence). The CDR3 loop spans 14 amino acids. Germline trimming cut 4 bases from V and 3 bases from J; bases unmatched to any gene: 8. CDR3 DNA: TGTGCCTGGAAGGGTAGCGGGGTTCTCTACGAGCAGTACTTC. It codes for CAWKGSGVLYEQYF.

The V and J genes are TRBV5-4 and TRBJ2-7, with D tentatively TRBD1 (5 bases). Deletions cut 4 bases from V and 2 bases from J, with 19 bases between. This CDR3 is built from 16 residues. Germline lookup yields CDR1 SGHNT and CDR2 YYREEE (reference sequence). CDR3 coding DNA: TGTGCCAGCAGCATGGGTATGACAGTGGAAGCCTACGAGCAGTACTTC. It yields the protein CASSMGMTVEAYEQYF.

V and J are TRBV18 and TRBJ2-1; TRBD2 matches 7 bases. The V and J ends lost 6 bases and 5 bases, in that order; junction bases with no gene match: 10. Germline assignment: CDR1 KGHSH and CDR2 LQKENI. The CDR3 runs to 15 residues. CDR3 protein: CASSPGEGVHNEQFF. CDR3 sequence (DNA): TGTGCCAGCTCCCCGGGGGAGGGCGTCCACAATGAGCAGTTCTTC.

The chain uses TRBV5-6 and TRBJ1-2; D is undetermined. Trimming stripped 0 bases from V and 4 bases from J, with 10 bases between. Germline V gene sequence: CDR1 SGHDT, CDR2 YYEEEE. The CDR3 spans 14 residues. CDR3: CASSLVGYSYGYTF. As DNA, the CDR3 is TGTGCCAGCAGCTTGGTTGGGTACTCCTATGGCTACACCTTC.

This chain joins TRBV9 and TRBJ2-7; 7 nucleotides line up with TRBD2. Germline CDR1 and CDR2: SGDLS and YYNGEE. Trimming removed 4 bases from V and 5 bases from J; junction bases left unmatched: 9. The CDR3 sequence is 14 residues long. CDR3 bases: TGTGCCAGCAGCCAATCGGGGGGAGGGGACGAGCAGTACTTC. Translated, it gives CASSQSGGGDEQYF.

This clone occurred once. Additional DNA sequences in this sample encode the identical CDR3. The chain employs TRBV30 and TRBJ1-2; maybe TRBD1 (6 bases). CDR1 and CDR2 (germline): GTSNPN, SVGIG (reference sequence). The CDR3 is made up of 11 amino acids. Between the trimmed V and J ends, which lost 4 bases and 7 bases, there was a span of 10 bases. The CDR3 spells CAWNGGLGYTF. CDR3 DNA sequence: TGTGCCTGGAATGGGGGCCTTGGCTACACCTTC.

The CDR3 DNA sequence: TGTGCCATCCAGGCGAGAGGTCATTACCGGGACGGAACCTACGAGCAGTACTTC. Protein: CAIQARGHYRDGTYEQYF. V and J are TRBV2 and TRBJ2-7; D tentatively fits TRBD1 or TRBD2 (5 bases each). This CDR3 has 18 amino acids. Germline CDR1 reads SNHLY; CDR2 reads FYNNEI. Trimming removed 10 bases from V and 2 bases from J, with 30 bases in between. The full variable domain, rest sourced from reference TRBV2 and TRBJ2-7, is EPEVTQTPSHQVTQMGQEVILRCVPISNHLYFYWYRQILGQKVEFLVSFYNNEISEKSEIFDDQFSVERPDGSNFTLKIRSTKLEDSAMYFCAIQARGHYRDGTYEQYFGPGTRLTVT.

This chain connects TRBV7-2 to TRBJ1-4; no clear D. This CDR3 has 12 amino acids. V lost 4 bases to trimming and J lost 8 bases, with 8 bases between them. CDR1 is SGHTA and CDR2 is FQGNSA in the germline V gene. For the CDR3, the DNA is TGTGCCAGCAGCTCTCCTTCCGAAAAACTGTTTTTT. Translation gives CASSSPSEKLFF.

This clone was detected only once. The V gene is TRBV10-2, the J gene TRBJ2-3, with D tentatively TRBD2 (5 bases). V was trimmed by 0 bases and J by 8 bases, leaving 6 bases between them. Germline V gene data show CDR1 as WSHSY and CDR2 as SAAADI. The CDR3 sequence is 12 residues long. CDR3 amino acids: CASSESSGTQYF. In nucleotides, the CDR3 is TGCGCCAGCAGTGAGTCCAGCGGTACGCAGTATTTT.

J is TRBJ1-5 and V is TRBV6-5; D is ambiguous. The V end lost 6 bases, the J end lost 0 bases, and 6 bases lay between the germline ends. This CDR3 spans 13 amino acids. Per germline, CDR1 MNHEY and CDR2 SVGAGI. The CDR3 DNA sequence: TGTGCCAGCAGGGTAAATAGCAATCAGCCCCAGCATTTT. It encodes CASRVNSNQPQHF.

This clone was detected once. Here the CDR3 reads CASSFSLAGGQETQYF. In nucleotides, the CDR3 is TGCGCCAGCAGCTTTTCACTAGCTGGGGGGCAAGAGACCCAGTACTTC. The chain combines TRBV5-1 with TRBJ2-5, with D tentatively TRBD2 (6 bases). Germline V gives CDR1 SGHRS, CDR2 YFSETQ. This CDR3 contains 16 residues. Trimming removed 2 bases from V and 2 bases from J, with 16 bases in between.

The chain uses TRBV19 and TRBJ1-1; perhaps TRBD1 as D (6 bases). The V gene lost 5 bases and the J gene lost 4 bases, with 17 bases spanning the gap. Germline V lookup: CDR1 LNHDA, CDR2 SQIVND (reference sequence). CDR3 length: 15 residues. CDR3 sequence reads: CASSQSPTGTTEAFF. The CDR3 nucleotides read TGTGCCAGTAGTCAAAGTCCAACAGGGACCACTGAAGCTTTCTTT.

The J gene is TRBJ1-1, the V gene TRBV3-1 (or the pseudogene TRBV3-2); the D gene is possibly TRBD1 (6 bases). CDR3 length: 14 residues. Per germline, CDR1 LGHDT and CDR2 YNNKEL (reference sequence). The V end lost 0 bases, the J end lost 8 bases, and 13 bases lay between the germline ends. The CDR3 DNA follows: TGTGCCAGCAGCCAAGATTCGCAGGGGTGGGAAGCTTTCTTT. Amino acid sequence: CASSQDSQGWEAFF.

Turning to this clone: Other DNA sequences from this sample encode an identical CDR3 as well. The chain carries TRBV10-1 and TRBJ2-3; D is unclear. The CDR3 covers 13 residues. V lost 2 bases and J 1 base, leaving 4 bases between the germline ends. In germline, CDR1 is WNHNN, CDR2 SYGVQD (reference sequence). The CDR3 here is CASSEGGTDTQYF. The CDR3 coding sequence is TGCGCCAGCAGTGAGGGGGGCACAGATACGCAGTATTTT.